The T cell receptor (beta chain) under discussion was sequenced for a study of T cells in pancreatic ductal adenocarcinoma. The study's findings and limits: Blood had more productive templates and approximately 8-fold more unique clonotypes than tumor.

Profiled with immunoSEQ multiplex PCR; TCRdb holds only in-frame clones, not every one. Among about 97,000 clones listed, roughly 95% were seen once. Selected pancreatic ductal adenocarcinoma patients had undergone surgery without neoadjuvant therapy. CDR1 SGHTS and CDR2 YDEGEE come from the germline V gene. The CDR3 loop spans 16 amino acids. Germline trimming cut 3 bases from V and 0 bases from J; bases unmatched to any gene: 4. With respect to this clone: Its specificity is not known.

The sequenced material came from PBMCs. This TCR was sampled from a human donor with pancreatic ductal adenocarcinoma. The chain has TRBV5-8 and TRBJ1-4; 8 bases map to TRBD1. The chain's CDR3 is CASSYRGRATNEKLFF. Written as DNA, the CDR3 is TGTGCCAGCAGCTACAGGGGGAGGGCAACTAATGAAAAACTGTTTTTT. The complete variable domain, with remaining parts taken from reference TRBV5-8 and TRBJ1-4, reads EAGVTQSPTHLIKTRGQQATLRCSPISGHTSVYWYQQALGLGLQFLLWYDEGEERNRGNFPPRFSGRQFPNYSSELNVNALELEDSALYLCASSYRGRATNEKLFFGSGTQLSVL.